These 4 T cell receptor beta chains originate from one sample sequenced in a study of OX40 agonist ivuxolimab in advanced cancers. The repertoire was sequenced with immunoSEQ multiplex PCR; TCRdb's copy has only in-frame clones and lacks some. The data show 20,000 to 25,000 clones, roughly 84% seen once. Material: CD4+ or CD8+ T cells sorted from blood, obtained in a trial of the OX40 agonist ivuxolimab. Every receptor here comes from an adult with an advanced solid tumor such as melanoma, head and neck, liver or kidney cancer.

The chain joins TRBV4-1 to TRBJ2-3, with 8 bases fitting TRBD2. The germline CDR1 and CDR2 sequences are MGHRA and YSYEKL. V trimming: 6 bases; J trimming: 8 bases; junction bases outside the gene matches: 13. The CDR3 totals 15 residues. The CDR3 sequence is CASRRSGMGSGTQYF. DNA for the CDR3: TGCGCCAGCAGGCGTAGCGGGATGGGGTCAGGTACGCAGTATTTT.

This clone was counted between two and nine times. The chain uses TRBV19 and TRBJ2-1; weak D call: TRBD2 (6 bases). Trimming removed 3 bases from V and 0 bases from J, with 6 bases in between. Germline V gene sequence: CDR1 LNHDA, CDR2 SQIVND (reference sequence). CDR3 length: 14 residues. CDR3 DNA: TGTGCCAGTAGTATGGGGGGCTCCTACAATGAGCAGTTCTTC. Its translation is CASSMGGSYNEQFF.

The V gene is TRBV4-3, the J gene TRBJ1-4, with D possibly matching TRBD1 (6 bases). The CDR3 contains 15 residues. The ends were cut back, 4 bases at V and 8 bases at J, with 17 bases in the middle. CDR1 LGHNA and CDR2 YSLEER come from the germline V gene. DNA for the CDR3: TGCGCCAGCAGCCGCCAGGGGACCTCGGACGAAAAACTGTTTTTT. Its protein is CASSRQGTSDEKLFF.

V gene TRBV18 combines with J gene TRBJ2-4; 8 nucleotides match TRBD2. After removal of 1 base from V and 1 base from J, the junction contained 15 bases not matched to a gene. The CDR3 has 20 residues. The germline V gene encodes CDR1 KGHSH and CDR2 LQKENI. The CDR3 DNA follows: TGTGCCAGCTCACCACGTCCGGGCGGAGAGCGGGAGAGCGCCAAAAACATTCAGTACTTC. It yields the protein CASSPRPGGERESAKNIQYF. Full variable domain (remainder filled in from reference TRBV18 and TRBJ2-4): NAGVMQNPRHLVRRRGQEARLRCSPMKGHSHVYWYRQLPEEGLKFMVYLQKENIIDESGMPKERFSAEFPKEGPSILRIQQVVRGDSAAYFCASSPRPGGERESAKNIQYFGAGTRLSVL.